The 32 T cell receptor beta chains given below trace back to one sample, sequenced in a study of blood T cell repertoires in COVID-19 (dated by TCRdb to about 2020). The library was built by means of the immunoSEQ multiplex PCR assay. TCRdb obtained this table from immuneACCESS and retained in-frame rearrangements with V and J assigned. These tables miss some clones; where compared with another copy, unresolved V genes account for less than half of the shortfall, and the remainder is unexplained. The sample profile shows 95,000 to 100,000 clones; approximately 84% of them were found once. The top ten hold around 16% of the sample. The sequenced sample was peripheral blood. The receptors here all came from a woman aged 60-75 years with acute or convalescent COVID-19.

CDR3 loop: CASSLRDRSFGELFF. The DNA for the CDR3 is TGCGCCAGCAGCCTCCGGGACAGGTCTTTCGGGGAGCTGTTTTTT. This sequence joins TRBV4-1 and TRBJ2-2, with 8 bases fitting TRBD1. Germline-derived CDR1 and CDR2 are MGHRA and YSYEKL. This CDR3 has 15 residues. V lost 4 bases to trimming and J lost 7 bases; unmatched junction nucleotides: 8.

The chain has TRBV2 and TRBJ1-2; D gene unclear. The CDR3 spans 12 residues. CDR1 and CDR2 (germline): SNHLY, FYNNEI. Trimming pared 4 bases from V and 1 base from J, leaving 4 bases between. The CDR3 DNA follows: TGTGCCAGCAGTGCGGGTAACTATGGCTACACCTTC. Translating it yields CASSAGNYGYTF.

The rearrangement uses TRBV18 and TRBJ1-3; D unresolved. The CDR3 spans 14 residues. V shed 3 bases and J shed 0 bases, with 6 bases lying between them. The germline CDR1 and CDR2 sequences are KGHSH and LQKENI. Written as DNA, the CDR3 is TGTGCCAGCTCACCCCCTCGCTCTGGAAACACCATATATTTT. Translated, it gives CASSPPRSGNTIYF.

This chain joins TRBV27 and TRBJ2-3; 13 nucleotides align to TRBD2. The junction had 6 bases not matched to a gene; V was cut back by 5 bases and J by 4 bases. Germline V CDR1 and CDR2: MNHEY, SMNVEV (reference sequence). The CDR3 loop spans 16 amino acids. This CDR3 reads CASSTRTSGGADTQYF. The CDR3 nucleotides are TGTGCCAGCAGTACTAGGACTAGCGGGGGTGCAGATACGCAGTATTTT.

This clone turned up a few times. The chain couples TRBV19 to TRBJ1-2; D uncertain. Germline V gene sequence: CDR1 LNHDA, CDR2 SQIVND (reference sequence). With 5 bases removed from V and 2 bases from J, the gap between germline ends came to 9 bases. This CDR3 is 13 amino acids long. The chain's CDR3 is CASSSGLNYGYTF. CDR3 nucleotides: TGTGCCAGTAGTTCAGGACTGAACTATGGCTACACCTTC.

The chain couples TRBV5-1 to TRBJ1-5; 8 bases line up with TRBD1. Trimming at V came to 1 base and at J to 3 bases, leaving 3 bases not matched to a gene. This CDR3 comprises 15 residues. Germline CDR1 is SGHRS and CDR2 is YFSETQ. The CDR3 sequence: CASSLTGGINQPQHF. The CDR3 DNA sequence: TGCGCCAGCAGCTTGACAGGGGGAATCAATCAGCCCCAGCATTTT.

This chain connects TRBV7-2 to TRBJ2-3, with 7 positions matching TRBD2. V gave up 5 bases and J gave up 3 bases; unmatched junction bases: 5. This CDR3 is built from 14 residues. Germline lookup yields CDR1 SGHTA and CDR2 FQGNSA. CDR3 amino acids: CASSLGLGTDTQYF. The DNA of the CDR3 is TGTGCCAGCAGCCTCGGACTAGGAACAGATACGCAGTATTTT.

V is TRBV2 and J is TRBJ1-1; TRBD1 might be the D (6 bases). Trimming shortened V by 6 bases and J by 8 bases, and 16 bases separated the two germline ends. Germline V lookup: CDR1 SNHLY, CDR2 FYNNEI. The CDR3 is 13 residues long. CDR3 residues: CASRQGRGREAFF. CDR3 in DNA: TGTGCCAGCAGACAGGGTAGAGGCAGAGAAGCTTTCTTT. The variable domain in full, completed from reference TRBV2 and TRBJ1-1, reads EPEVTQTPSHQVTQMGQEVILRCVPISNHLYFYWYRQILGQKVEFLVSFYNNEISEKSEIFDDQFSVERPDGSNFTLKIRSTKLEDSAMYFCASRQGRGREAFFGQGTRLTVV.

In nucleotides, the CDR3 is TGTGCCTCCTCCCGGGACAGAAATTCACCCCTCCACTTT. It translates to CASSRDRNSPLHF. The chain is built from TRBV6-1 and TRBJ1-6, with 7 bases that match TRBD1. V dropped 11 bases and J dropped 7; count of bases not matched to a gene: 8. CDR3 length: 13 amino acids. From germline, CDR1 is MNHNS and CDR2 SASEGT.

V is TRBV7-2 and J is TRBJ2-3; 8 nucleotides match TRBD1. The CDR3 is made up of 15 amino acids. V lost 3 bases to trimming and J lost 2 bases; unmatched junction nucleotides: 4. The germline V gene has CDR1 SGHTA and CDR2 FQGNSA. The CDR3 DNA reads TGTGCCAGCAGCTTGGGGACAGGAAACACAGATACGCAGTATTTT. This translates into CASSLGTGNTDTQYF.

Only one count was recorded for this clone. The V call is TRBV6-1, the J call TRBJ1-1; unclear D gene. Germline-derived CDR1 and CDR2 are MNHNS and SASEGT. The length of the CDR3 is 14 residues. Trimming pared 0 bases from V and 4 bases from J, leaving 9 bases between. The CDR3 nucleotides are TGTGCCAGCAGTGAAGCGAGTGCGGGCACTGAAGCTTTCTTT. Its protein is CASSEASAGTEAFF.

The rearrangement links TRBV7-3 to TRBJ2-5; TRBD2 matches at 13 bases. The CDR3 runs to 17 residues. The trim removed 5 bases at V and 7 bases at J, leaving 13 bases unmatched. Looked up from germline, CDR1 is SGHTA and CDR2 is FQGTGA. CDR3 bases: TGTGCCAGCAGCCCCACGCCCGGGACTAGCGGGACTGGGACCCAGTACTTC. Encoded protein: CASSPTPGTSGTGTQYF.

The chain employs TRBV28 and TRBJ1-4, with D possibly matching TRBD1 (5 bases). CDR1 is MDHEN, CDR2 SYDVKM, per germline. V gave up 5 bases and J gave up 7 bases, with 17 bases separating them. The CDR3 loop spans 15 amino acids. The chain's CDR3 is CASSPWGGSGEKLFF. The CDR3, as DNA: TGTGCCAGCAGTCCCTGGGGGGGGAGCGGTGAAAAACTGTTTTTT.

The chain couples TRBV6-5 to TRBJ2-1; TRBD2 matches 11 bases. V dropped 4 bases and J dropped 7; count of bases not matched to a gene: 3. The CDR3 length is 14 residues. Germline CDR1 MNHEY, CDR2 SVGAGI. The CDR3 coding sequence is TGTGCCAGCAGTTTCTCTAGCGGGGGGAATGAGCAGTTCTTC. Its translation is CASSFSSGGNEQFF.

V is TRBV19 and J is TRBJ1-5; 9 nucleotides match TRBD1. The CDR3 has 14 residues. J was trimmed by 6 bases and V by 5 bases; bases with no gene match: 5. Germline CDR1 and CDR2: LNHDA and SQIVND (reference sequence). The CDR3 loop reads CASSGTGRSQPQHF. CDR3 nucleotide sequence: TGTGCCAGTAGTGGGACAGGGAGGAGTCAGCCCCAGCATTTT.

This clone was seen a single time. The chain has TRBV5-1 and TRBJ2-5; 8 bases map to TRBD2. The trim removed 2 bases at V and 5 bases at J, leaving 5 bases unmatched. Germline V gene sequence: CDR1 SGHRS, CDR2 YFSETQ. The CDR3 consists of 14 residues. In DNA, the CDR3 is TGCGCCAGCAGCTTATGGACTAGCTCGGAGACCCAGTACTTC. Its translation: CASSLWTSSETQYF.

Concerning this clone itself: A much larger clonotype is one base distant, so this may be a read error. This chain uses TRBV9 with TRBJ2-2; 8 bases are a match to TRBD2. CDR3 size: 16 residues. Germline values: CDR1 SGDLS, CDR2 YYNGEE. The CDR3 nucleotides read TGTGCCCGCAGCACAGACGCGGGGGGCCAGGGCGGGGAGCTGTTTTTT. Protein product: CARSTDAGGQGGELFF.

The chain employs TRBV2 and TRBJ1-2; D is unclear. CDR1 and CDR2 (germline): SNHLY, FYNNEI. Trimming removed 4 bases at V and 5 bases at J, with 8 bases between. This CDR3 region has 12 residues. Here the CDR3 reads CASSVTVYGYTF. The CDR3, as DNA: TGTGCCAGCAGTGTCACAGTATATGGCTACACCTTC. Complete variable domain (other parts from reference TRBV2 and TRBJ1-2): EPEVTQTPSHQVTQMGQEVILRCVPISNHLYFYWYRQILGQKVEFLVSFYNNEISEKSEIFDDQFSVERPDGSNFTLKIRSTKLEDSAMYFCASSVTVYGYTFGSGTRLTVV.

The chain couples TRBV19 to TRBJ1-5, with 7 bases that match TRBD1. The CDR3 sequence is 14 residues long. Germline V gives CDR1 LNHDA, CDR2 SQIVND (reference sequence). The trim removed 10 bases at V and 3 bases at J, leaving 9 bases unmatched. The CDR3 loop reads CATKRQGPNQPQHF. Written as DNA, the CDR3 is TGTGCCACCAAGAGACAGGGTCCCAATCAGCCCCAGCATTTT.

The chain couples TRBV12-5 to TRBJ2-2; TRBD1 aligns across 8 bases. V was clipped by 1 base and J by 4 bases; unmatched bases: 2. The CDR3 has 15 residues. Germline V gene lookup returns CDR1 LGHNT and CDR2 FRNRAP. CDR3 sequence reads: CASGLGQGFTGELFF. CDR3 nucleotides: TGTGCTAGTGGTTTGGGACAGGGGTTCACCGGGGAGCTGTTTTTT.

This clone was picked up a small number of times. V usage is TRBV6-5 and J usage is TRBJ1-2; TRBD1 agrees at 10 bases. CDR3 length: 15 amino acids. The V gene end was trimmed by 5 bases and the J gene end by 5 bases; junction bases not matched to a gene: 8. Germline V gives CDR1 MNHEY, CDR2 SVGAGI. CDR3 nucleotide sequence: TGTGCCAGCAGTCGCACCGACAGGGGGCTGTATGGCTACACCTTC. It specifies CASSRTDRGLYGYTF.

The J gene is TRBJ1-5, the V gene TRBV27; possible D gene TRBD1, 6 bases. Trimming left V 7 bases short and J 2 bases short, with 12 bases between. This CDR3 spans 14 amino acids. Germline lookup yields CDR1 MNHEY and CDR2 SMNVEV (reference sequence). CDR3 sequence: CASKTGQGNQPQHF. The CDR3 coding sequence is TGTGCCAGCAAAACAGGGCAGGGCAATCAGCCCCAGCATTTT.

The V call is TRBV10-3, the J call TRBJ1-6; TRBD1 might be the D (6 bases). CDR1 and CDR2 from the germline V gene are ENHRY and SYGVKD. The CDR3 is 16 residues long. The V end was cut by 6 bases, the J end by 0 bases, with 12 bases between. CDR3 DNA: TGTGCCATCAGACAGGACAGCCTCTCCTATAATTCACCCCTCCACTTT. Amino acid sequence: CAIRQDSLSYNSPLHF.

The rearrangement joins TRBV5-1 to TRBJ2-1; D possibly corresponds to TRBD2 (6 bases). Germline V gene sequence: CDR1 SGHRS, CDR2 YFSETQ. V was cut by 2 bases and J by 4 bases, with 13 bases left in between. The CDR3 is 15 residues long. The CDR3 region is CASSFSGVGYNEQFF. As DNA, the CDR3 is TGCGCCAGCAGCTTTTCGGGGGTAGGGTACAATGAGCAGTTCTTC.

The chain combines TRBV6-5 with TRBJ1-1; D is perhaps TRBD1 (5 bases). This CDR3 has 14 amino acids. V was cut by 6 bases and J by 4 bases, with 15 bases left in between. The V gene's germline CDR1 is MNHEY and CDR2 SVGAGI. As DNA, the CDR3 is TGTGCCAGCAGCCCCTCGGGGCGGGGCACTGAAGCTTTCTTT. It codes for CASSPSGRGTEAFF.

The V gene is TRBV6-5, the J gene TRBJ2-1; 7 bases are shared with TRBD1. Losses at the gene ends were 9 bases for V and 3 bases for J; bases not matched to a gene: 8. CDR1 and CDR2 from the germline V gene are MNHEY and SVGAGI. This CDR3 has 14 residues. As DNA, the CDR3 is TGTGCCAGTCGAGCCGGGACAGACTACAATGAGCAGTTCTTC. The encoded protein is CASRAGTDYNEQFF.

The chain links TRBV3-1 (or the pseudogene TRBV3-2) to TRBJ1-1; 10 bases align to TRBD1. V lost 8 bases to trimming and J lost 5 bases; unmatched junction nucleotides: 5. The CDR3 loop spans 13 amino acids. CDR1 and CDR2 (germline): LGHDT, YNNKEL (reference sequence). The CDR3 reads CASGQGVGTEAFF. DNA of the CDR3: TGTGCCAGCGGACAGGGGGTCGGTACTGAAGCTTTCTTT.

Written as DNA, the CDR3 is TGTGCCAGCAGTGAAGCGCTTCGACAGGGGACTGAAGCTTTCTTT. Its protein product is CASSEALRQGTEAFF. This rearrangement joins TRBV6-1 to TRBJ1-1, with 8 nucleotides matching TRBD1. The V and J ends lost 0 bases and 5 bases, in that order; junction bases with no gene match: 5. The CDR3 length is 15 residues. In germline, CDR1 is MNHNS, CDR2 SASEGT.

This sequence joins TRBV30 and TRBJ1-2; 7 positions match TRBD1. The CDR3 loop spans 14 amino acids. Per germline, CDR1 GTSNPN and CDR2 SVGIG (reference sequence). Unmatched junction bases numbered 8, after V lost 4 bases and J lost 3 bases. The CDR3 nucleotides read TGTGCCTGGACTAACACAGGGGCAGACTATGGCTACACCTTC. Amino acid sequence: CAWTNTGADYGYTF.

V usage is TRBV19 and J usage is TRBJ1-2; 9 bases agree with TRBD1. The CDR3 has 15 residues. Germline loops: CDR1 LNHDA, CDR2 SQIVND (reference sequence). Trimming at V came to 5 bases and at J to 4 bases, leaving 8 bases not matched to a gene. In DNA, the CDR3 is TGTGCCAGTAGTGCACTCCGGGACAGGGCCTATGGCTACACCTTC. Amino acid sequence: CASSALRDRAYGYTF.

This clone appeared a few times. This chain joins TRBV5-1 and TRBJ2-4, with 7 bases aligning to TRBD1. Losses at the gene ends were 0 bases for V and 3 bases for J; bases not matched to a gene: 12. The germline V gene has CDR1 SGHRS and CDR2 YFSETQ. This CDR3 comprises 18 residues. CDR3 loop: CASSLGDSLFDNKNIQYF. CDR3 DNA: TGCGCCAGCAGCTTGGGGGACAGCCTATTCGATAACAAAAACATTCAGTACTTC.

This rearrangement joins TRBV28 to TRBJ2-7; 9 bases line up with TRBD2. V lost 3 bases to trimming and J lost 1 base; unmatched junction nucleotides: 7. The germline V gene has CDR1 MDHEN and CDR2 SYDVKM. The CDR3 has 16 residues. CDR3 nucleotide sequence: TGTGCCAGCAGTTTGCCTTTAGCGGGGGTTTCCTACGAGCAGTACTTC. Protein: CASSLPLAGVSYEQYF.